Shown below are 25 T cell receptor beta chains from a single sample sequenced in a study of blood T cell repertoires in COVID-19. Data came from immunoSEQ multiplex PCR; TCRdb stores just in-frame clones and leaves some out. The sample holds some 60,000 clones, approximately 90% seen once. Sequencing used peripheral blood. Source of these receptors: a human donor in a cohort sampled during active COVID-19.

The chain's CDR3 is CATSTSGGSIYEQYF. Written as DNA, the CDR3 is TGTGCCACCAGCACGTCCGGCGGGAGTATCTACGAGCAGTACTTC. V usage is TRBV15 and J usage is TRBJ2-7; TRBD2 agrees at 7 bases. The trim removed 4 bases at V and 3 bases at J, leaving 9 bases unmatched. CDR1 is LNHNV, CDR2 YYDKDF, per germline (reference sequence). This CDR3 is built from 15 residues.

The chain recombines TRBV5-4 with TRBJ1-1, with D maybe TRBD1 (6 bases). CDR1 and CDR2 from the germline V gene are SGHNT and YYREEE (reference sequence). This CDR3 has 15 amino acids. V gave up 0 bases and J gave up 1 base, with 10 bases separating them. The CDR3 sequence is CASSLVGQPNTEAFF. The DNA for the CDR3 is TGTGCCAGCAGCTTGGTTGGACAGCCGAACACTGAAGCTTTCTTT.

In this sample, this clone turned up once. The chain recombines TRBV10-1 with TRBJ2-4, with 8 bases aligning to TRBD1. The CDR3 spans 14 residues. The V and J ends lost 5 bases and 8 bases, in that order; junction bases with no gene match: 8. Per germline, CDR1 WNHNN and CDR2 SYGVQD (reference sequence). CDR3 protein: CASSRDRQSDIQYF. CDR3 DNA sequence: TGCGCCAGCAGTCGGGACAGGCAGTCGGACATTCAGTACTTC.

The chain employs TRBV2 and TRBJ1-2; 7 bases map to TRBD1. V dropped 10 bases and J dropped 5; count of bases not matched to a gene: 13. CDR3 size: 14 residues. From germline, CDR1 is SNHLY and CDR2 FYNNEI. As DNA, the CDR3 is TGTGCCACCCTTCCCGACAGGGTCGGATATGGCTACACCTTC. This encodes CATLPDRVGYGYTF.

The chain is built from TRBV11-3 and TRBJ2-6; the match to TRBD2 covers 8 bases. Germline V CDR1 and CDR2: SGHNT, YENEEA. The CDR3 covers 19 residues. Trimming cost V 5 bases and J 1 base; bases outside gene matches: 13. The chain's CDR3 is CASSPRGTGGPSGANVLTF. The CDR3 DNA reads TGTGCCAGCAGCCCCCGCGGAACGGGAGGGCCTTCTGGGGCCAACGTCCTGACTTTC.

The V call is TRBV6-5, the J call TRBJ1-2; weak D call: TRBD1 (6 bases). The length of the CDR3 is 13 residues. V was shortened by 2 bases and J by 6 bases, with 10 bases between the two germline ends. The germline gives CDR1 MNHEY, CDR2 SVGAGI. CDR3 nucleotide sequence: TGTGCCAGCAGTTACCTCAGGGGCAATGGCTACACCTTC. Translation gives CASSYLRGNGYTF.

The genes are TRBV6-6 and TRBJ2-5; the match to TRBD2 covers 7 bases. V shed 7 bases, J shed 2 bases, and the junction held 4 bases outside the gene matches. This CDR3 is 13 amino acids long. CDR1 and CDR2 (germline): MNHNY, SVGAGI (reference sequence). The CDR3 loop reads CASTSGLQETQYF. The DNA of the CDR3 is TGTGCCAGCACATCGGGACTACAAGAGACCCAGTACTTC.

This clone was seen more than once but under ten times. This sequence joins TRBV4-3 and TRBJ2-5; 12 positions agree with TRBD2. The CDR3 runs to 15 residues. Germline values: CDR1 LGHNA, CDR2 YSLEER. Trimming at V came to 4 bases and at J to 3 bases, leaving 3 bases not matched to a gene. CDR3 region: CASSRRLAGEETQYF. The CDR3 DNA reads as TGCGCCAGCAGCCGGAGACTAGCGGGAGAAGAGACCCAGTACTTC.

The J gene is TRBJ2-7, the V gene TRBV7-2; D is possibly TRBD1 (6 bases). The CDR3 is made up of 15 amino acids. The V end was cut by 5 bases, the J end by 6 bases, with 20 bases between. Germline values: CDR1 SGHTA, CDR2 FQGNSA. Written as DNA, the CDR3 is TGTGCCAGCAGCCTGCTCCTGGACAGACCTGCCGAGCAGTACTTC. The encoded protein is CASSLLLDRPAEQYF. Full variable domain (rest looked up from reference TRBV7-2 and TRBJ2-7): GAGVSQSPSNKVTEKGKDVELRCDPISGHTALYWYRQSLGQGLEFLIYFQGNSAPDKSGLPSDRFSAERTGGSVSTLTIQRTQQEDSAVYLCASSLLLDRPAEQYFGPGTRLTVT.

The J gene is TRBJ2-5, the V gene TRBV3-1 (or the pseudogene TRBV3-2), with 9 bases fitting TRBD2. This CDR3 is built from 15 residues. The ends lost 3 bases at V and 5 bases at J; junction bases unmatched: 7. Germline CDR1 and CDR2: LGHDT and YNNKEL (reference sequence). The CDR3 sequence is CASSQRREGRETQYF. DNA for the CDR3: TGTGCCAGCAGCCAGCGGCGGGAGGGCCGGGAGACCCAGTACTTC.

The J gene is TRBJ2-1, the V gene TRBV7-3, with D uncertain. The CDR3 consists of 14 residues. V shed 4 bases and J shed 0 bases, with 7 bases lying between them. Per germline, CDR1 SGHTA and CDR2 FQGTGA. The CDR3 region is CASSSPGSYNEQFF. As DNA, the CDR3 is TGTGCCAGCAGCTCCCCAGGCTCCTACAATGAGCAGTTCTTC.

The chain joins TRBV6-4 to TRBJ2-1; the match to TRBD1 covers 11 bases. Germline values: CDR1 MRHNA, CDR2 SNTAGT. Trimming cost V 6 bases and J 7 bases; bases outside gene matches: 5. This CDR3 spans 14 amino acids. Here the CDR3 DNA reads TGTGCCAGCAGACGTGGGACAGGGGGGAATGAGCAGTTCTTC. This sequence encodes CASRRGTGGNEQFF.

CDR3 nucleotides: TGTGCCAGCAGCGGCAAGCTAGGGGTAAATGAGCAGTTCTTC. It translates to CASSGKLGVNEQFF. V and J are TRBV7-9 and TRBJ2-1, with D possibly TRBD1 on 5 matching bases. This CDR3 spans 14 amino acids. Germline-derived CDR1 and CDR2 are SEHNR and FQNEAQ (reference sequence). The germline V and J ends were trimmed by 5 bases and 7 bases, with 15 bases remaining between them.

This chain links TRBV19 with TRBJ2-1; 8 nucleotides align to TRBD2. The V and J ends lost 11 bases and 4 bases, in that order; junction bases with no gene match: 10. This CDR3 contains 14 residues. From germline, CDR1 is LNHDA and CDR2 SQIVND (reference sequence). CDR3 loop: CACERESGYNEQFF. The CDR3 DNA is TGTGCCTGCGAGCGGGAGTCGGGATACAATGAGCAGTTCTTC.

This clone was recorded only once. J is TRBJ2-3 and V is TRBV19; TRBD1 aligns across 10 bases. The CDR3 runs 15 residues. V lost 4 bases and J lost 6; bases outside the gene matches: 7. Germline lookup yields CDR1 LNHDA and CDR2 SQIVND (reference sequence). This CDR3 reads CASSNDRGQSDTQYF. DNA of the CDR3: TGTGCCAGTAGTAACGACAGGGGGCAGAGTGATACGCAGTATTTT. Together with reference TRBV19 and TRBJ2-3, the CDR3 gives the full variable domain: DGGITQSPKYLFRKEGQNVTLSCEQNLNHDAMYWYRQDPGQGLRLIYYSQIVNDFQKGDIAEGYSVSREKKESFPLTVTSAQKNPTAFYLCASSNDRGQSDTQYFGPGTRLTVL.

This chain joins TRBV6-5 and TRBJ1-2; TRBD1 is a possible D gene (5 bases). V gave up 8 bases and J gave up 1 base, with 14 bases separating them. CDR3 length: 14 residues. CDR1 and CDR2 from the germline V gene are MNHEY and SVGAGI. In nucleotides, the CDR3 is TGTGCCAGCGCCAAGATAGACAGTAACTATGGCTACACCTTC. This encodes CASAKIDSNYGYTF.

The chain employs TRBV24-1 and TRBJ1-5; 7 bases match TRBD1. The ends lost 3 bases at V and 5 bases at J; junction bases unmatched: 3. CDR3 length: 14 amino acids. Germline V gene sequence: CDR1 KGHDR, CDR2 SFDVKD. Here the CDR3 DNA reads TGTGCCACCAGTGATGGGGACAGCTATCAGCCCCAGCATTTT. This codes for CATSDGDSYQPQHF.

The rearrangement links TRBV29-1 to TRBJ1-1; the D is unclear. The CDR3 totals 11 residues. Looked up from germline, CDR1 is SQVTM and CDR2 is ANQGSEA. The V end lost 4 bases, the J end lost 5 bases, and 8 bases lay between the germline ends. CDR3 in amino acids: CSVAGWTEAFF. In DNA form, the CDR3 reads TGCAGCGTTGCGGGGTGGACTGAAGCTTTCTTT.

V gene TRBV5-4 combines with J gene TRBJ1-3; D might be TRBD1 (6 bases). This CDR3 region has 16 residues. V was cut by 1 base and J by 0 bases, with 11 bases left in between. In germline, CDR1 is SGHNT, CDR2 YYREEE (reference sequence). In DNA form, the CDR3 reads TGTGCCAGCAGCTTGAGTCGGGACACCTCTGGAAACACCATATATTTT. Translating gives CASSLSRDTSGNTIYF.

This chain links TRBV5-4 with TRBJ2-7; a possible D gene is TRBD1 (5 bases). Germline CDR1 is SGHNT and CDR2 is YYREEE (reference sequence). Trimming stripped 3 bases from V and 3 bases from J, with 10 bases between. The CDR3 loop spans 13 amino acids. The CDR3 bases are TGTGCCAGCAGCTATTCTCAGGGCTACGAGCAGTACTTC. Its protein product is CASSYSQGYEQYF.

Of note for this clone: A read error may account for a junction end that differs from germline. V and J are TRBV7-7 and TRBJ2-5, with TRBD1 matching 11 bases. Germline V gene lookup returns CDR1 SSHAT and CDR2 FNYEAQ (reference sequence). CDR3 size: 15 residues. The CDR3 sequence is CASSPGQGAVETQYF. CDR3 sequence (DNA): TGTGCTAGCAGCCCTGGACAGGGGGCCGTAGAGACCCAGTACTTC.

V gene TRBV7-2 combines with J gene TRBJ2-3; D gene ambiguous. Germline CDR1 and CDR2: SGHTA and FQGNSA. V was clipped by 5 bases and J by 2 bases, with 8 bases between them. This CDR3 is 13 amino acids long. The CDR3, as DNA: TGTGCCAGCAGCCTTGAGTTCACAGATACGCAGTATTTT. Its protein is CASSLEFTDTQYF.

Written as DNA, the CDR3 is TGTGCCAGCAGCCGCCCCAGCTCCTACGAGCAGTACTTC. Translated: CASSRPSSYEQYF. This sequence joins TRBV13 and TRBJ2-7; D gene uncertain. V lost 5 bases, J lost 0 bases, and 8 bases lay in between. This CDR3 spans 13 amino acids. Germline CDR1 is PRHDT and CDR2 is FYEKMQ (reference sequence).

The gene calls are TRBV19 and TRBJ1-1; TRBD1 agrees at 7 bases. CDR1 LNHDA and CDR2 SQIVND come from the germline V gene (reference sequence). After removal of 4 bases from V and 4 bases from J, the junction contained 6 bases not matched to a gene. The CDR3 contains 14 residues. The CDR3 nucleotides are TGTGCCAGTAGTAGAATGACAGGGTCCACTGAAGCTTTCTTT. Protein product: CASSRMTGSTEAFF.

The chain links TRBV28 to TRBJ2-7; 8 bases are shared with TRBD1. The CDR3 is 13 amino acids. Trimming at V came to 5 bases and at J to 6 bases, leaving 6 bases not matched to a gene. The germline CDR1 and CDR2 sequences are MDHEN and SYDVKM. CDR3 nucleotides: TGTGCCAGCAGTGCCCCAGGGGGCTTCGAGCAGTACTTC. Amino acids: CASSAPGGFEQYF.